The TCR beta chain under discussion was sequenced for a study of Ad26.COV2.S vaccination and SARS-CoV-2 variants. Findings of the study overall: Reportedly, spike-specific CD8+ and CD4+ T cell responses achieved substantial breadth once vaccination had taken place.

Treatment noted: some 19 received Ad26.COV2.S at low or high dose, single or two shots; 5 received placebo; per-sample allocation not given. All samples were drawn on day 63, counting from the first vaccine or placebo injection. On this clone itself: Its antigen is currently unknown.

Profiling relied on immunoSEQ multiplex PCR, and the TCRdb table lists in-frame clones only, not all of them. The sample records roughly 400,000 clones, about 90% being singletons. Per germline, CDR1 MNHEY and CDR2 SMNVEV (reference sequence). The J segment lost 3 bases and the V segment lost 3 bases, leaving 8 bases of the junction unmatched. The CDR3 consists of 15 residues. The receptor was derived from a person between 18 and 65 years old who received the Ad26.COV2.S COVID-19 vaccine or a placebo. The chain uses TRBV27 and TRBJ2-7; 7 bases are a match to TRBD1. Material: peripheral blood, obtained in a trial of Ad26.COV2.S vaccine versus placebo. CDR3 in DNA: TGTGCCAGCAGTTTTCAGGGGGAGCGGATCTACGAGCAGTACTTC. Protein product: CASSFQGERIYEQYF.